A single sample is the source of the 14 T cell receptor beta chains below, sequenced in a study of cytomegalovirus exposure and HLA in healthy donors. PCR amplification relied on 60 Vbeta primers (plus 13 Jbeta primers). Clones were sequenced by immunoSEQ multiplex PCR, and TCRdb holds only the in-frame ones, with some missing. The sample contains approximately 190,000 clones, around 78% of which appear only once. Sequencing was carried out using PBMCs. Receptors were obtained from a woman aged 25-40 years in good health and CMV-seropositive.

The chain has TRBV30 and TRBJ1-6, with D possibly TRBD1 on 5 matching bases. The CDR3 consists of 15 residues. The V end lost 0 bases, the J end lost 9 bases, and 15 bases lay between the germline ends. The germline V gene has CDR1 GTSNPN and CDR2 SVGIG (reference sequence). The CDR3 sequence: CAWSVISGDASPLHF. The CDR3 DNA reads TGTGCCTGGAGTGTAATCTCGGGGGACGCTTCACCCCTCCACTTT.

This chain links TRBV10-3 with TRBJ1-4; no definite D call. V lost 3 bases and J 4 bases, leaving 12 bases between the germline ends. This CDR3 has 15 amino acids. Germline lookup yields CDR1 ENHRY and CDR2 SYGVKD. CDR3 DNA: TGTGCCATCAGTGAAGCGAACGGGGTTAATGAAAAACTGTTTTTT. Translation: CAISEANGVNEKLFF.

V usage is TRBV20-1 and J usage is TRBJ2-5, with 7 bases lining up with TRBD1. Germline V lookup: CDR1 DFQATT, CDR2 SNEGSKA (reference sequence). The CDR3 spans 11 residues. CDR3 amino acids: CSTGTEETQYF. DNA of the CDR3: TGCAGCACCGGGACAGAAGAGACCCAGTACTTC.

CDR3 sequence reads: CASSIRQGTYEQYF. The CDR3 nucleotides read TGCGCCAGCAGCATCCGACAGGGGACCTACGAGCAGTACTTC. The gene calls are TRBV5-1 and TRBJ2-7, with 8 bases identical to TRBD1. Germline CDR1 and CDR2: SGHRS and YFSETQ. With V trimmed by 4 bases and J by 2 bases, 5 bases remained unmatched. This CDR3 has 14 residues.

This sequence joins TRBV4-1 and TRBJ1-2; no reliable D call. The V end lost 4 bases, the J end lost 8 bases, and 17 bases lay between the germline ends. The germline gives CDR1 MGHRA, CDR2 YSYEKL. The CDR3 length is 14 residues. In nucleotides, the CDR3 is TGCGCCAGCAGCCTCTTCCGGGGAGGGCGGGGCTACACCTTC. Encoded protein: CASSLFRGGRGYTF.

This rearrangement joins TRBV30 to TRBJ2-7; TRBD1 agrees at 11 bases. Germline-derived CDR1 and CDR2 are GTSNPN and SVGIG (reference sequence). Trimming removed 3 bases from V and 6 bases from J; junction bases left unmatched: 7. This CDR3 region has 14 residues. The CDR3 region is CAWSQMDRGLEQYF. The DNA for the CDR3 is TGTGCCTGGAGCCAAATGGACAGGGGGCTCGAGCAGTACTTC.

The chain couples TRBV30 to TRBJ2-5, with D unclear. CDR3 length: 12 residues. Looked up from germline, CDR1 is GTSNPN and CDR2 is SVGIG (reference sequence). V lost 3 bases and J lost 4, with 9 bases in between. This chain's CDR3 is CAWSMRGETQYF. Written as DNA, the CDR3 is TGTGCCTGGAGCATGAGAGGAGAGACCCAGTACTTC.

The chain couples TRBV20-1 to TRBJ2-7; tentatively, D is TRBD2 (5 bases). The CDR3 spans 10 residues. Trimming stripped 7 bases from V and 4 bases from J, with 8 bases between. The germline V gene encodes CDR1 DFQATT and CDR2 SNEGSKA (reference sequence). As DNA, the CDR3 is TGCAGTGTCGGGGATTACGAGCAGTACTTC. This codes for CSVGDYEQYF.

This clone was found a few times. This chain joins TRBV9 and TRBJ2-7, with 7 positions matching TRBD2. Germline V CDR1 and CDR2: SGDLS, YYNGEE. The V gene end was trimmed by 4 bases and the J gene end by 2 bases; junction bases not matched to a gene: 6. The CDR3 is 14 residues long. This chain's CDR3 is CASSPRGEAYEQYF. The CDR3 nucleotides read TGTGCCAGCAGCCCACGGGGGGAGGCCTACGAGCAGTACTTC.

This clone was observed a handful of times. The rearrangement joins TRBV2 to TRBJ2-5; TRBD1 aligns across 11 bases. V was clipped by 6 bases and J by 4 bases; unmatched bases: 7. The CDR3 totals 15 residues. Germline-derived CDR1 and CDR2 are SNHLY and FYNNEI. The CDR3 region has the DNA TGTGCCAGCAGAGAGGACAGGGGGCGACGAGAGACCCAGTACTTC. Translated: CASREDRGRRETQYF.

The chain employs TRBV28 and TRBJ1-4, with a tentative D call TRBD1 (5 bases). With 4 bases removed from V and 7 bases from J, the gap between germline ends came to 13 bases. Germline lookup yields CDR1 MDHEN and CDR2 SYDVKM. This CDR3 spans 14 amino acids. The CDR3 protein is CASSSPGGTEKLFF. Here the CDR3 DNA reads TGTGCCAGCAGTTCCCCCGGCGGGACTGAAAAACTGTTTTTT.

This clone was observed a few times. This chain uses TRBV2 with TRBJ2-2, with D maybe TRBD2 (5 bases). The CDR3 sequence is 14 residues long. V was trimmed by 7 bases and J by 5 bases, leaving 14 bases between them. The germline gives CDR1 SNHLY, CDR2 FYNNEI. The CDR3 sequence: CASKWVARTGELFF. CDR3 DNA: TGTGCCAGCAAATGGGTAGCGCGGACCGGGGAGCTGTTTTTT.

J is TRBJ2-7 and V is TRBV6-5; 7 positions agree with TRBD1. Per the germline V gene, CDR1 is MNHEY and CDR2 is SVGAGI. V lost 2 bases, J lost 0 bases, and 4 bases stayed unmatched. The CDR3 sequence is 15 residues long. CDR3 DNA: TGTGCCAGCAGTTACGGACAGGCGAGCTCCTACGAGCAGTACTTC. It translates to CASSYGQASSYEQYF.

The rearrangement uses TRBV4-1 and TRBJ2-1, with 14 bases that match TRBD2. The V gene's germline CDR1 is MGHRA and CDR2 YSYEKL. CDR3 length: 16 residues. Trimming at V came to 4 bases and at J to 4 bases, leaving 3 bases not matched to a gene. CDR3 residues: CASSLRLAGGYNEQFF. CDR3 in DNA: TGCGCCAGCAGCCTAAGACTAGCGGGAGGGTACAATGAGCAGTTCTTC.